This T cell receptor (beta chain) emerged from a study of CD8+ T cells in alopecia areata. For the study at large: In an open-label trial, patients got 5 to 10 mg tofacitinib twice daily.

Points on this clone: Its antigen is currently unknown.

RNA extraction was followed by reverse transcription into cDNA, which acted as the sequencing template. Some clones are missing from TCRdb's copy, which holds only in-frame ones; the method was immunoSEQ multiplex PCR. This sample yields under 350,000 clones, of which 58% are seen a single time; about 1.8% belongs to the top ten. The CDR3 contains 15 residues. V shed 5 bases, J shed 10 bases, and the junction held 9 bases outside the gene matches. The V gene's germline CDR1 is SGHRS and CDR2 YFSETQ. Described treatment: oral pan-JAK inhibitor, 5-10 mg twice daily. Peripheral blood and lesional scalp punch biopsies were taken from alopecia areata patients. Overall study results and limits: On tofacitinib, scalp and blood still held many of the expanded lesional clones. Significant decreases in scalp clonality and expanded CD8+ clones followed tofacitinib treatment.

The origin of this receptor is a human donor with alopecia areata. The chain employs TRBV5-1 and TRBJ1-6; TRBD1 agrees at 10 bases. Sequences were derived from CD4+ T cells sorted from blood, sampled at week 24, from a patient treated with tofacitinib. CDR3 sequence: CASRPTGTGVSPLHF. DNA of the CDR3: TGCGCCAGCAGACCGACCGGGACAGGGGTATCACCCCTCCACTTT.